What follows are 24 T cell receptor beta chains derived from one specimen sequenced in a study of T cell repertoires in cytomegalovirus infection. Using its own MiXCR run on the reads, TCRdb lists one record per CDR3 protein. There are some 150,000 distinct CDR3 sequences in the sample; 20% to 25% occur only once, and roughly 9.7% lies in the top ten. Sequencing was carried out using PBMCs. These receptors all stem from a human donor in good health (CMV status not recorded). Some clones in this sample may be carry-over from other donors' samples.

This clonotype showed up many times. The chain has TRBV19 and TRBJ2-1; D is unclear. Germline values: CDR1 LNHDA, CDR2 SQIVND (reference sequence). Trimming stripped 7 bases from V and 1 base from J, with 11 bases between. This CDR3 region has 14 residues. CDR3 region: CASTPGSSYNEQFF. CDR3 DNA sequence: TGTGCCAGTACCCCGGGTAGTTCCTACAATGAGCAGTTCTTC.

Comment on this clonotype: The CDR3 ends on some other residue instead of the conserved phenylalanine or tryptophan, so this is likely a read error. V and J are TRBV7-9 and TRBJ1-2; D remains ambiguous. V was shortened by 5 bases and J by 8 bases, with 9 bases between the two germline ends. This CDR3 has 11 amino acids. Germline lookup yields CDR1 SEHNR and CDR2 FQNEAQ (reference sequence). CDR3 sequence: CASSSDEGYTY. The DNA for the CDR3 is TGTGCCAGCAGCAGTGACGAGGGCTACACCTAC.

This clonotype was seen repeatedly, ten times or more. V is TRBV7-2 and J is TRBJ2-3, with 8 bases matching TRBD2. Unmatched junction bases numbered 8, after V lost 5 bases and J lost 1 base. Looked up from germline, CDR1 is SGHTA and CDR2 is FQGNSA. The CDR3 runs to 16 residues. The CDR3 DNA follows: TGTGCCAGCAGCCTACAAGCGGGGGCGGGCACAGATACGCAGTATTTT. Its translation: CASSLQAGAGTDTQYF.

This clonotype appeared a single time. The J gene is TRBJ1-2, the V gene TRBV4-1; D is possibly TRBD1 (5 bases). Trimming shortened V by 0 bases and J by 3 bases, and 11 bases separated the two germline ends. The CDR3 covers 15 residues. The germline CDR1 and CDR2 sequences are MGHRA and YSYEKL. Here the CDR3 DNA reads TGCGCCAGCAGCCAAGATAGGGGTATTGACTATGGCTACACCTTC. This codes for CASSQDRGIDYGYTF.

The CDR3 region is CASRKIDHLTGELFF. The CDR3 DNA sequence: TGTGCCAGCAGGAAGATAGACCACCTCACCGGGGAGCTGTTTTTT. The V and J genes are TRBV27 and TRBJ2-2, with D unclear. The V gene's germline CDR1 is MNHEY and CDR2 SMNVEV (reference sequence). This CDR3 spans 15 amino acids. V shed 6 bases and J shed 4 bases, with 15 bases lying between them.

Comment on this clonotype: Given a much more abundant clone one base away, this may be a read error. The chain couples TRBV28 to TRBJ2-3; 9 bases match TRBD2. This CDR3 comprises 15 residues. Germline assignment: CDR1 MDHEN and CDR2 SYDVKM. CDR3 protein: CARSLAGDRTDTQYF. Written as DNA, the CDR3 is TGTGCCAGAAGTTTAGCGGGGGATCGCACAGATACGCAGTATTTT.

This CDR3 reads CASSLGQVFETQYF. Here the CDR3 DNA reads TGCGCCAGCAGCCTGGGACAGGTCTTTGAGACCCAGTACTTC. The chain is built from TRBV5-1 and TRBJ2-5; 8 bases fit TRBD1. Germline V CDR1 and CDR2: SGHRS, YFSETQ. Trimming took 4 bases from V and 5 from J; bases not matched to a gene: 7. CDR3 size: 14 residues. Based on the CDR3 plus reference TRBV5-1 and TRBJ2-5, the full variable domain is KAGVTQTPRYLIKTRGQQVTLSCSPISGHRSVSWYQQTPGQGLQFLFEYFSETQRNKGNFPGRFSGRQFSNSRSEMNVSTLELGDSALYLCASSLGQVFETQYFGPGTRLLVL.

This sequence joins TRBV3-1 and TRBJ2-7; 10 bases line up with TRBD1. V lost 0 bases, J lost 5 bases, and 10 bases stayed unmatched. The CDR3 consists of 17 residues. Germline CDR1 is LGHDT and CDR2 is YNNKEL (reference sequence). This CDR3 is CASSQETVGTGVHEQYF. CDR3 bases: TGTGCCAGCAGCCAAGAGACGGTAGGGACAGGGGTGCACGAGCAGTACTTC.

For this clonotype: Sequence at one end of the junction differs from germline and may be a read error. V and J are TRBV7-9 and TRBJ2-7; D gene uncertain. Per germline, CDR1 SEHNR and CDR2 FQNEAQ (reference sequence). The CDR3 contains 14 residues. The CDR3 sequence: CTSSLDAVNYEQYF. The CDR3 DNA reads as TGTACCAGCAGCTTAGACGCAGTTAATTACGAGCAGTACTTC.

This clonotype was counted ten times or more. This chain's CDR3 is CASSNRVYNEQFF. The CDR3 nucleotides read TGTGCCAGTAGTAACCGGGTTTACAATGAGCAGTTCTTC. This chain links TRBV19 with TRBJ2-1; D gene uncertain. This CDR3 has 13 residues. Per germline, CDR1 LNHDA and CDR2 SQIVND (reference sequence). V lost 4 bases to trimming and J lost 4 bases, with 8 bases between them.

This clonotype was picked up many times. The chain recombines TRBV7-8 with TRBJ1-5, with D possibly being TRBD1 (5 bases). CDR3 length equals 16 residues. The ends were cut back, 4 bases at V and 1 base at J, with 14 bases in the middle. CDR1 is SGHVS and CDR2 is FQNEAQ in the germline V gene. The CDR3 bases are TGTGCCAGCAGCTCCTCCGAGGGGAAGAGCAATCAGCCCCAGCATTTT. Its protein is CASSSSEGKSNQPQHF. The entire variable domain, with the rest obtained from reference TRBV7-8 and TRBJ1-5, is as follows: GAGVSQSPRYKVAKRGQDVALRCDPISGHVSLFWYQQALGQGPEFLTYFQNEAQLDKSGLPSDRFFAERPEGSVSTLKIQRTQQEDSAVYLCASSSSEGKSNQPQHFGDGTRLSIL.

The chain recombines TRBV5-4 with TRBJ2-7; D is possibly TRBD2 (6 bases). There are 13 residues in the CDR3. From germline, CDR1 is SGHNT and CDR2 YYREEE (reference sequence). Trimming removed 5 bases at V and 3 bases at J, with 12 bases between. CDR3: CASSSPGVYEQYF. The DNA of the CDR3 is TGTGCCAGCAGTAGCCCGGGAGTCTACGAGCAGTACTTC.

Only a few counts were recorded for this clonotype. This rearrangement joins TRBV4-1 to TRBJ1-2; 9 bases match TRBD1. V was pared by 1 base and J by 7 bases, with 4 bases of the junction left unmatched. The CDR3 loop spans 14 amino acids. Germline assignment: CDR1 MGHRA and CDR2 YSYEKL. As DNA, the CDR3 is TGCGCCAGCAGCCAAGGAACAGGGGGCCGTGGCTACACCTTC. Protein: CASSQGTGGRGYTF.

This clonotype was seen a handful of times. The genes are TRBV27 and TRBJ2-2; D remains unclear. The germline V gene encodes CDR1 MNHEY and CDR2 SMNVEV (reference sequence). CDR3 length: 13 amino acids. The V end was cut by 4 bases, the J end by 3 bases, with 6 bases between. The CDR3 spells CASSSVDTGELFF. The CDR3 nucleotides are TGTGCCAGCAGTTCGGTAGACACCGGGGAGCTGTTTTTT.

The V call is TRBV19, the J call TRBJ1-1; 9 positions match TRBD1. This CDR3 is 13 amino acids long. The germline V gene encodes CDR1 LNHDA and CDR2 SQIVND (reference sequence). The V segment lost 6 bases and the J segment 6 bases; nucleotides outside the gene matches: 5. In DNA form, the CDR3 reads TGTGCCAGTAGGGGGACAGGGAGGGCTGAAGCTTTCTTT. It specifies CASRGTGRAEAFF.

The rearrangement links TRBV24-1 to TRBJ2-7; a weak D match, TRBD1 (6 bases). Trimming removed 5 bases from V and 0 bases from J, with 10 bases in between. The CDR3 loop spans 14 amino acids. CDR1 and CDR2 from the germline V gene are KGHDR and SFDVKD. The CDR3 coding sequence is TGTGCCACCAGTGTGACAGGTAGCTCCTACGAGCAGTACTTC. This gives the protein CATSVTGSSYEQYF.

A single count supports this clonotype. A much bigger clone sits one base away, suggesting this may be a read error. The chain uses TRBV7-2 and TRBJ2-5; D remains unclear. V lost 2 bases to trimming and J lost 5 bases, with 12 bases between them. There are 14 residues in the CDR3. From germline, CDR1 is SGHTA and CDR2 FQGNSA. The CDR3 spells CASSLSPGIETQYF. For the CDR3, the DNA is TGTGCCAGCAGCTTAAGCCCGGGTATCGAGACCCAGTACTTC.

About this clonotype itself: A much larger clone is a single base away; this may be a read error. V usage is TRBV12-3 or TRBV12-4 and J usage is TRBJ2-3; 7 bases agree with TRBD1. The CDR3 has 17 amino acids. The DNA for the CDR3 is TGTGCCAGCAGTTTAAATGGGTTCAGGGGGTTCACAGATAGGCAGTATTTT. The encoded protein is CASSLNGFRGFTDRQYF.

The V and J genes are TRBV28 and TRBJ1-3, with 8 bases identical to TRBD1. V lost 5 bases and J lost 4; bases outside the gene matches: 4. CDR3 size: 14 residues. CDR1 and CDR2 from the germline V gene are MDHEN and SYDVKM. The DNA of the CDR3 is TGTGCCAGCAGTCCGCGACAGGGGGGAAACACCATATATTTT. It encodes CASSPRQGGNTIYF.

This clonotype was found many times. This chain uses TRBV28 with TRBJ1-1; D is ambiguous. Germline V gene data show CDR1 as MDHEN and CDR2 as SYDVKM. The CDR3 runs to 14 residues. The ends were cut back, 4 bases at V and 3 bases at J, with 12 bases in the middle. The CDR3 DNA follows: TGTGCCAGCAGTTCCGGCAGAATCCACACTGAAGCTTTCTTT. This encodes CASSSGRIHTEAFF.

This clonotype was recorded many times. V gene TRBV5-4 combines with J gene TRBJ2-3; TRBD2 matches at 8 bases. There are 16 residues in the CDR3. V dropped 4 bases and J dropped 4; count of bases not matched to a gene: 11. Germline V gives CDR1 SGHNT, CDR2 YYREEE (reference sequence). The CDR3 spells CASSHPGTRMSDTQYF. The DNA of the CDR3 is TGTGCCAGCAGCCACCCCGGGACTAGGATGTCAGATACGCAGTATTTT.

This clonotype was observed a handful of times. The chain recombines TRBV5-1 with TRBJ2-7; 9 positions agree with TRBD1. This CDR3 is 13 amino acids long. The J segment lost 3 bases and the V segment lost 7 bases, leaving 5 bases of the junction unmatched. CDR1 is SGHRS and CDR2 is YFSETQ in the germline V gene. The CDR3 region has the DNA TGCGCCAGCTCCCGGGACAGGGTCTACGAGCAGTACTTC. This codes for CASSRDRVYEQYF.

This clonotype was seen a few times. This chain links TRBV28 with TRBJ2-2, with D perhaps TRBD1 or TRBD2 (5 bases each). V lost 6 bases and J 1 base, leaving 12 bases between the germline ends. This CDR3 has 15 residues. Germline loops: CDR1 MDHEN, CDR2 SYDVKM. In DNA form, the CDR3 reads TGTGCCAGCAGGCCAGAGGGGTGGAACACCGGGGAGCTGTTTTTT. Translation: CASRPEGWNTGELFF. The complete variable domain, with remaining parts taken from reference TRBV28 and TRBJ2-2, reads DVKVTQSSRYLVKRTGEKVFLECVQDMDHENMFWYRQDPGLGLRLIYFSYDVKMKEKGDIPEGYSVSREKKERFSLILESASTNQTSMYLCASRPEGWNTGELFFGEGSRLTVL.

This clonotype was observed a few times. The V gene is TRBV15, the J gene TRBJ2-1; 9 nucleotides line up with TRBD2. The CDR3 runs 16 residues. Trimming cost V 5 bases and J 0 bases; bases outside gene matches: 5. From germline, CDR1 is LNHNV and CDR2 YYDKDF (reference sequence). The CDR3 DNA is TGTGCCACCAGCGGGAGCGGGAGGCTCTCCTACAATGAGCAGTTCTTC. Encoded protein: CATSGSGRLSYNEQFF.